The 22 T cell receptor beta chains below come from one sample, sequenced in a study of T cells in Graves' hyperthyroidism and ophthalmopathy (dated by TCRdb to the late 2010s). Receptor libraries were prepared by multiplex PCR. Instrument on record: Illumina HiSeq 2000. TCR beta CDR3 regions were amplified from RNA transcripts. A first-round RT-PCR of the TCR CDR3 used the HTBI primer set with the Qiagen OneStep RT-PCR kit. TCRdb redid the processing of the public reads, applying fastp at Q25 and MiXCR, and retained in-frame beta chains. Every distinct CDR3 protein forms one entry, paired with its most common genes and DNA. The sample includes under 200,000 distinct CDR3 sequences, with over 8% observed a single time. Approximately 20% of the sample rests with the top ten. Input material: blood. All receptors come from a woman aged 18-29 years with Graves' hyperthyroidism that later progressed to Graves' ophthalmopathy.

This clonotype was detected many times. This rearrangement joins TRBV12-3 or TRBV12-4 to TRBJ1-5; weak D call: TRBD1 (5 bases). The CDR3 sequence is 14 residues long. Trimming cost V 6 bases and J 3 bases, with 12 bases left between them. The CDR3 coding sequence is TGTGCCAGCAGCCTGGGGGTGAACAATCAGCCCCAGCATTTT. This sequence encodes CASSLGVNNQPQHF.

The chain links TRBV9 to TRBJ2-1; 9 positions agree with TRBD2. V gave up 1 base and J gave up 2 bases; unmatched junction bases: 13. The CDR3 loop spans 19 amino acids. The germline gives CDR1 SGDLS, CDR2 YYNGEE. The CDR3 is CASSVRRGGPILTYNEQFF. The CDR3 coding sequence is TGTGCCAGCAGCGTACGGCGGGGGGGCCCAATCCTCACCTACAATGAGCAGTTCTTC.

This clonotype was seen many times. V usage is TRBV7-8 and J usage is TRBJ1-1; a possible D gene is TRBD1 (6 bases). CDR3 length equals 17 residues. The V end was cut by 5 bases, the J end by 1 base, with 20 bases between. CDR1 and CDR2 from the germline V gene are SGHVS and FQNEAQ. The CDR3 DNA reads TGTGCCAGCAGCGTCCCAGGACAGCCCTTGACGAACACTGAAGCTTTCTTT. Protein product: CASSVPGQPLTNTEAFF.

At least ten counts were recorded for this clonotype. V is TRBV12-3 or TRBV12-4 and J is TRBJ2-7; D uncertain. Trimming removed 3 bases from V and 4 bases from J, with 7 bases in between. This CDR3 has 12 residues. CDR3 nucleotides: TGTGCCAGCAGTTTCGGTTTTTACGAGCAGTACTTC. It is translated as CASSFGFYEQYF.

The chain links TRBV20-1 to TRBJ1-4; TRBD1 matches 7 bases. CDR1 and CDR2 from the germline V gene are DFQATT and SNEGSKA (reference sequence). The junction had 15 bases not matched to a gene; V was cut back by 2 bases and J by 0 bases. The CDR3 totals 19 residues. CDR3 sequence: CSARPKIPQGSATNEKLFF. The CDR3 coding sequence is TGCAGTGCTAGACCTAAAATACCACAGGGGTCTGCAACTAATGAAAAACTGTTTTTT.

This clonotype was observed at least ten times. The J gene is TRBJ2-3, the V gene TRBV4-2, with D unresolved. Germline loops: CDR1 LGHNA, CDR2 YNFKEQ. The CDR3 contains 14 residues. V was trimmed by 0 bases and J by 0 bases, leaving 4 bases between them. CDR3 in amino acids: CASSQDGSTDTQYF. Here the CDR3 DNA reads TGTGCCAGCAGCCAAGACGGAAGCACAGATACGCAGTATTTT.

The sample holds many counts of this clonotype. The gene calls are TRBV27 and TRBJ1-1; D perhaps matches TRBD1 (6 bases). Germline V gives CDR1 MNHEY, CDR2 SMNVEV (reference sequence). V was trimmed by 5 bases and J by 0 bases, leaving 19 bases between them. This CDR3 has 17 residues. CDR3 sequence (DNA): TGTGCCAGCAGTAGGACAGTTGGGGCTTCTATGAACACTGAAGCTTTCTTT. Translated, it gives CASSRTVGASMNTEAFF.

V is TRBV6-1 and J is TRBJ1-3; 8 nucleotides align to TRBD1. Trimming removed 8 bases from V and 2 bases from J; junction bases left unmatched: 11. This CDR3 contains 16 residues. Germline lookup yields CDR1 MNHNS and CDR2 SASEGT. The CDR3 reads CASGGRAGGAGNTIYF. The CDR3 DNA reads TGTGCCAGCGGGGGCCGGGCAGGGGGCGCTGGAAACACCATATATTTT.

This clonotype has a count of ten or more. CDR3 sequence: CSAGDREQYF. The DNA for the CDR3 is TGCAGCGCCGGGGACCGCGAGCAGTACTTC. The chain is built from TRBV29-1 and TRBJ2-7; D is perhaps TRBD1 or TRBD2 (5 bases each). This CDR3 has 10 amino acids. Trimming cost V 7 bases and J 6 bases, with 10 bases left between them. Looked up from germline, CDR1 is SQVTM and CDR2 is ANQGSEA.

This clonotype was counted ten times or more. The chain has TRBV20-1 and TRBJ2-1; TRBD2 matches 7 bases. J lost 6 bases, V lost 3 bases, and 5 bases had no gene match. The CDR3 loop spans 13 amino acids. Per the germline V gene, CDR1 is DFQATT and CDR2 is SNEGSKA (reference sequence). CDR3 region: CSASIGTINEQFF. In DNA, the CDR3 is TGCAGTGCTAGCATTGGGACTATCAATGAGCAGTTCTTC.

The sample holds many counts of this clonotype. The chain employs TRBV7-9 and TRBJ1-1, with D possibly TRBD1 on 6 matching bases. This CDR3 is built from 13 residues. Germline values: CDR1 SEHNR, CDR2 FQNEAQ (reference sequence). The V end was cut by 4 bases, the J end by 11 bases, with 17 bases between. The CDR3 here is CASSSNPQGLAFF. CDR3 sequence (DNA): TGTGCCAGCAGCTCCAATCCACAGGGTTTGGCTTTCTTT.

In its sample, this clonotype was seen many times. The chain uses TRBV7-2 and TRBJ2-3; D is unclear. The CDR3 has 13 residues. The V and J ends lost 1 base and 4 bases respectively, with 6 bases between them. Germline V gene sequence: CDR1 SGHTA, CDR2 FQGNSA. The CDR3 protein is CASSLVRSDTQYF. In DNA form, the CDR3 reads TGTGCCAGCAGCTTAGTACGATCAGATACGCAGTATTTT.

The sample holds many counts of this clonotype. The gene calls are TRBV6-1 and TRBJ1-1; D gene ambiguous. This CDR3 spans 14 amino acids. The V end lost 5 bases, the J end lost 3 bases, and 13 bases lay between the germline ends. The germline gives CDR1 MNHNS, CDR2 SASEGT. The CDR3 DNA reads TGTGCCAGCAGTCTTACTTCCTGGGACACTGAAGCTTTCTTT. This sequence encodes CASSLTSWDTEAFF.

This clonotype was counted many times. The DNA of the CDR3 is TGTGCCAGCAGCTTACTCAGGGGGTTAGAGCTAGGGGACACTGAAGCTTTCTTT. This translates into CASSLLRGLELGDTEAFF. The V call is TRBV7-8, the J call TRBJ1-1; 7 positions match TRBD1. The CDR3 spans 18 residues. Germline values: CDR1 SGHVS, CDR2 FQNEAQ. Trimming took 2 bases from V and 3 from J; bases not matched to a gene: 15.

This clonotype has ten or more counts. The V and J genes are TRBV6-1 and TRBJ2-3; D possibly corresponds to TRBD1 (7 bases). In germline, CDR1 is MNHNS, CDR2 SASEGT. Deletions cut 8 bases from V and 4 bases from J, with 13 bases between. CDR3 length: 13 amino acids. The CDR3 loop is CASQGGAADTQYF. The CDR3 DNA sequence: TGTGCCAGCCAGGGGGGCGCCGCAGATACGCAGTATTTT.

A note on this clonotype: This may be a read error, as it is one base from a much larger clone. V is TRBV20-1 and J is TRBJ2-1, with 8 nucleotides matching TRBD2. The CDR3 extends over 13 amino acids. Germline V gene sequence: CDR1 DFQATT, CDR2 SNEGSKA (reference sequence). CDR3 sequence: CGARSGRINEQFF. The DNA for the CDR3 is TGCGGTGCGAGAAGCGGGAGAATCAATGAGCAGTTCTTC.

This clonotype was counted ten times or more. J is TRBJ1-5 and V is TRBV19, with a tentative D call TRBD1 (6 bases). Germline V CDR1 and CDR2: LNHDA, SQIVND (reference sequence). V dropped 3 bases and J dropped 7 bases, with 13 bases sitting between them. The CDR3 consists of 14 residues. This CDR3 reads CASSIWSGDQPQHF. In DNA form, the CDR3 reads TGTGCCAGTAGTATTTGGTCAGGGGACCAGCCCCAGCATTTT.

This clonotype was seen many times. The V call is TRBV11-2, the J call TRBJ2-1; 8 bases line up with TRBD1. The V gene's germline CDR1 is SGHAT and CDR2 FQNNGV. The CDR3 contains 13 residues. Trimming cost V 5 bases and J 6 bases; bases outside gene matches: 3. DNA for the CDR3: TGTGCCAGCAGCCCGACAGGGGCCAATGAGCAGTTCTTC. Translation: CASSPTGANEQFF.

The table lists this clonotype with many counts. The DNA of the CDR3 is TGTGCCAGCAATATCGGCTCCGCGGGGGAAAAACTGTTTTTT. Translated, it gives CASNIGSAGEKLFF. J is TRBJ1-4 and V is TRBV28, with no clear D. Germline loops: CDR1 MDHEN, CDR2 SYDVKM. This CDR3 comprises 14 residues. Deletions cut 7 bases from V and 8 bases from J, with 17 bases between.

The gene calls are TRBV7-9 and TRBJ1-4, with D unresolved. There are 13 residues in the CDR3. The germline V gene has CDR1 SEHNR and CDR2 FQNEAQ (reference sequence). V was cut by 1 base and J by 5 bases, with 5 bases left in between. CDR3 amino acids: CASSLEGNEKLFF. CDR3 nucleotides: TGTGCCAGCAGCTTAGAGGGAAATGAAAAACTGTTTTTT.

This clonotype showed up many times. V gene TRBV28 combines with J gene TRBJ2-7; D gene unclear. The CDR3 loop spans 18 amino acids. Trimming pared 2 bases from V and 4 bases from J, leaving 24 bases between. Germline V CDR1 and CDR2: MDHEN, SYDVKM. CDR3 DNA sequence: TGTGCCAGCAGTTTACCACCTCACCTCTGGGTCCGAATTTACGAGCAGTACTTC. It is translated as CASSLPPHLWVRIYEQYF.

This clonotype came up many times. The rearrangement links TRBV27 to TRBJ1-1; a possible D gene is TRBD1 (6 bases). CDR1 is MNHEY and CDR2 is SMNVEV in the germline V gene (reference sequence). This CDR3 has 14 amino acids. Trimming left V 5 bases short and J 1 base short, with 11 bases between. The CDR3 nucleotides read TGTGCCAGCAGTATGACAGGAGGGAACACTGAAGCTTTCTTT. Its translation is CASSMTGGNTEAFF.